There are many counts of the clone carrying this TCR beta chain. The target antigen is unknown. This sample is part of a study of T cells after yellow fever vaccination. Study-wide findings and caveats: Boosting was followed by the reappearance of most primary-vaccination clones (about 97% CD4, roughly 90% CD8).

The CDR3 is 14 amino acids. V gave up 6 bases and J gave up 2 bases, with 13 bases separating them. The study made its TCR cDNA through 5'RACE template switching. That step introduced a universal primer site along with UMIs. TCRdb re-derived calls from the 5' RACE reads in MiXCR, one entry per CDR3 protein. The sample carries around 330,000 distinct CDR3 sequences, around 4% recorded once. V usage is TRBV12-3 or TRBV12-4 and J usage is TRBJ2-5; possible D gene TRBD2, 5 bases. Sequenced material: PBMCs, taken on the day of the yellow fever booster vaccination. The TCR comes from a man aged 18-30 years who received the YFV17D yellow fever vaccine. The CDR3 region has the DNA TGTGCCAGCAGCCTAGCTAGCTTACAAGAGACCCAGTACTTC. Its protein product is CASSLASLQETQYF.